This entry concerns a single TCR beta chain. The data were obtained in a study of blood T cell repertoires in COVID-19. The protocol was immunoSEQ multiplex PCR, while the TCRdb copy is restricted to in-frame clones and leaves out a portion. The sample includes 85,000 to 100,000 clones, about 76% of them seen just once. This CDR3 is 14 amino acids long. The V and J ends lost 4 bases and 8 bases, in that order; junction bases with no gene match: 7. Germline V gene data show CDR1 as SGHRS and CDR2 as YFSETQ. The source material was peripheral blood. This TCR came from a human donor in a cohort sampled during active COVID-19. The J gene is TRBJ1-4, the V gene TRBV5-1; 8 bases align to TRBD1. CDR3 bases: TGCGCCAGCAGCACCGGACAGGGTTTGGAAAAACTGTTTTTT. It encodes CASSTGQGLEKLFF.